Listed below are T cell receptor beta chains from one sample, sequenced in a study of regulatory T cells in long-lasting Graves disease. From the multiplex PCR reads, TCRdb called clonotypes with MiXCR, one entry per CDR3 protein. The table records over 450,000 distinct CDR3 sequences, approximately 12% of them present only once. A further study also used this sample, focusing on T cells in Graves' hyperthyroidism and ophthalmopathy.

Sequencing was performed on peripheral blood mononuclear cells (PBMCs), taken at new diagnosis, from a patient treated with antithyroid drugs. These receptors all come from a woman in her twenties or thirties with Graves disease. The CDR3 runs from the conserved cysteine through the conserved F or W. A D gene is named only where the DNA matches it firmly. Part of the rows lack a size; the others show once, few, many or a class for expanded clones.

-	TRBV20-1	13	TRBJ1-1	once	TGCAGTGCTAGATGGGGGGGCTTGTCTGAAGCTTTCTTT	CSARWGGLSEAFF
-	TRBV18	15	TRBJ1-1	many	TGTGCCAGCTCACCAGGCACTTACCTGAACACTGAAGCTTTCTTT	CASSPGTYLNTEAFF
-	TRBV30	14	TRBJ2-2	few	TGTGCCTGGAGTGGGGCAGCGAACACCGGGGAGCTGCTTTTT	CAWSGAANTGELLF
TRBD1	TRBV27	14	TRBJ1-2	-	TGTGCCAGCAGAAGGACCGGGACAGACTATGGCTACACCTTC	CASRRTGTDYGYTF
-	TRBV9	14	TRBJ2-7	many	TGTGCCAGCAGCGCCCGGGACCGTACCTACGAGCAGTACTTC	CASSARDRTYEQYF
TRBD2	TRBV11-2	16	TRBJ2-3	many	TGTGCCAGCAGCTTAACTACTAGCGGGAGAGGGAATACGCAGTATTTT	CASSLTTSGRGNTQYF
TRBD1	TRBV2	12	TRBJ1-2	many	TGTGCCAGCAGGGGACAGGACTATGGCTACACCTTC	CASRGQDYGYTF
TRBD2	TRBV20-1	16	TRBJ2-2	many	TGCAGTGCTAGGACTAGCGGGAGTTTCAACACCGGGGAGCTGTTTTTT	CSARTSGSFNTGELFF
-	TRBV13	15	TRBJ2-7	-	TGTGCCAGCAGCCCCCCCGGGACTCTTTCCTACGAGCAGTACTTC	CASSPPGTLSYEQYF
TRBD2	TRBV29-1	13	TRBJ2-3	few	TGCAGCCCGACTAGCGGGTCGTCTTATACGCAGTATTTT	CSPTSGSSYTQYF
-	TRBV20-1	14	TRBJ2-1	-	TGCAGTGCTAGAGATCAACGTACCAACAATGAGCAGTTCTTC	CSARDQRTNNEQFF
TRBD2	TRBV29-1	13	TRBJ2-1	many	TGCAGCGTTGAAGGCGGGAGCATAGGTGAGCAGTTCTTC	CSVEGGSIGEQFF
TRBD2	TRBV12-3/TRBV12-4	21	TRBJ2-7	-	TGTGCCAGCAGTTTATCTTTCGTGGCGGGGGGTGGGAGTTCGAGCTCCTACGAGCAGTACTTC	CASSLSFVAGGGSSSSYEQYF
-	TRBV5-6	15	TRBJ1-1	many	TGTGCCAGCAGCATAGGGACAATCATGAACACTGAAGCTTTCTTT	CASSIGTIMNTEAFF
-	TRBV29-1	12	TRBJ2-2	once	TGCAGCGTAGGCAGATACACCGGGGAGCTGTTTTTT	CSVGRYTGELFF
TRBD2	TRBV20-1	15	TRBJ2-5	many	TGCAGTGCTAGATTTGGCGGGGGATCCCAAGAGACCCAGTACTTC	CSARFGGGSQETQYF
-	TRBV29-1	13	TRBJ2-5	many	TGCAGCGTTCCGAGAAGGGGGGGGGAGACCCAGTACTTC	CSVPRRGGETQYF
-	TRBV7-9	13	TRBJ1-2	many	TGTGCCAGCAGCTTATTCGACAAATCTGGCTACACCTTC	CASSLFDKSGYTF
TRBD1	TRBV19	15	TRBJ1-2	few	TGTGCCAGTAGTACCCGACAGGGGCTGAACTATGGCTACACCTTC	CASSTRQGLNYGYTF
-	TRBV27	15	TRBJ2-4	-	TGTGCCAGCAGTTTCGATAGGAGGGCGGAAAACATTCAGTACTTC	CASSFDRRAENIQYF
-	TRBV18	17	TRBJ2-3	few	TGTGCCAGCTCACTTTTCTCGGGGACTGGAAGCACAGATACGCAGTATTTT	CASSLFSGTGSTDTQYF
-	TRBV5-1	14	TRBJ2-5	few	TGCGCCAGCAGCGTACGACAAGGCCGAGAGACCCAGTACTTC	CASSVRQGRETQYF
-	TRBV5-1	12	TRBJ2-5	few	TGCGCCAGCAGCGAGGCACTTCGGACCCAGTACTTC	CASSEALRTQYF
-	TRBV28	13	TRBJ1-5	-	TGTGCCAGCCGTCCCGACCCTATTCAGCCCCAGCATTTT	CASRPDPIQPQHF
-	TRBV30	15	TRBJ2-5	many	TGTGCCTGGAGGGCCGGGACACACCAGCAAGAGACCCAGTACTTC	CAWRAGTHQQETQYF
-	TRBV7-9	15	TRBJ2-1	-	TGTGCCAGCAGCTTAGGGTTCATCTCCTACAATGAGCAGTTCTTC	CASSLGFISYNEQFF
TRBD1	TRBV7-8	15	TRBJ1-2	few	TGTGCCAGCAGCACCCCTTCAGGGGGAACCTATGGCTACACCTTC	CASSTPSGGTYGYTF
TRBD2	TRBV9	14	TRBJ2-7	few	TGTGCCAGCAGTATGGGAGGGATCTCCTACGAGCAGTACTTC	CASSMGGISYEQYF
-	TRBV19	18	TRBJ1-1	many	TGTGCCAGTAGTAGACCCAGGGTATACCTGGAGGTGAACACTGAAGCTTTCTTT	CASSRPRVYLEVNTEAFF
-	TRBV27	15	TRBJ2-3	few	TGTGCCAGCAGTTATTCACCCGCGAGCACAGATACGCAGTATTTT	CASSYSPASTDTQYF
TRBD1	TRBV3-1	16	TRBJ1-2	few	TGTGCCAGCAGCCCTACCGGGGACAGGACTAACTATGGCTACACCTTC	CASSPTGDRTNYGYTF
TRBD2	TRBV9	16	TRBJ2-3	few	TGTGCCAGCAGCGTTAGCGGGAGGGGTAACACAGATACGCAGTATTTT	CASSVSGRGNTDTQYF
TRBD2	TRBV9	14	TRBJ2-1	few	TGTGCCAGCAGCCCTTCGGGACTAGCGGGAGAGCAGTTCTTC	CASSPSGLAGEQFF
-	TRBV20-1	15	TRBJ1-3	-	TGCAGTGCTAGAGAGACGGGGGTTTTTTCGGACACCATATATTTT	CSARETGVFSDTIYF
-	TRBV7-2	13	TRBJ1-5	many	TGTGCCAGCAGCTTAGATAACAATCAGCCCCAGCATTTT	CASSLDNNQPQHF
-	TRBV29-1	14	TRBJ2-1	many	TGCAGCGTTGGATACAAGCGGGCCTACAATGAGCAGTTCTTC	CSVGYKRAYNEQFF
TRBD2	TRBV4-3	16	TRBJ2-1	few	TGCGCCAGCAGCCAAAGGACTAGCGGGAAGGGAAATGAGCAGTTCTTC	CASSQRTSGKGNEQFF
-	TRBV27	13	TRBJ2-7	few	TGTGCCAGCAGCTACAGGTCCCTGCACGAGCAGTACTTC	CASSYRSLHEQYF
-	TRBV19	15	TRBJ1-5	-	TGTGCCAGCCAGATCGGGACTCTGGGCAATCAGCCCCAGCATTTT	CASQIGTLGNQPQHF
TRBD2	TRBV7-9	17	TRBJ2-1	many	TGTGCCAGCAGCTTACGGACTAGCGGGAGTTCTGACAATGAGCAGTTCTTC	CASSLRTSGSSDNEQFF
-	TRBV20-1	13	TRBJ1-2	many	TGCAGTGCTCACTCCGACAGCAACTATGGCTACACCTTC	CSAHSDSNYGYTF
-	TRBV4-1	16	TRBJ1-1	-	TGCGCCAGCAGCCACGCGCGGAGTACAGAGGACACTGAAGCTTTCTTT	CASSHARSTEDTEAFF
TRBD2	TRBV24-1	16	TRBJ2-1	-	TGTGCCACCAGTGACGCTAGCGGGAGGTCCTACAATGAGCAGTTCTTC	CATSDASGRSYNEQFF
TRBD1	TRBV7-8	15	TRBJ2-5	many	TGTGCCAGCAGCTTAAGTTACAGGGGGAAAGAGACCCAGTACTTC	CASSLSYRGKETQYF
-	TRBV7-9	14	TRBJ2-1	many	TGTGCCAGCAGCGTCGTGGGGCCGAAGGGAGCGCAGTTCTTC	CASSVVGPKGAQFF
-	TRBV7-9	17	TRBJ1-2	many	TGTGCCAGCAGCTTAGGGTCGGTGATGGGACGGCGATATGGCTACACCTTC	CASSLGSVMGRRYGYTF
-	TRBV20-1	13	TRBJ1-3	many	TGCAGTGCTCCTCAGGGCGGTAAAAACACCATATATTTT	CSAPQGGKNTIYF
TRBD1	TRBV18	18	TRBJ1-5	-	TGTGCCAGCTCACTTAATGCCGGGACAGAGTATAGCAATCAGCCCCAGCATTTT	CASSLNAGTEYSNQPQHF
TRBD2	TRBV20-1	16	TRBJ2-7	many	TGCAGTGCTATCGCCCCCACCGGGACTAGCGTGGGGGAGCAGTACTTC	CSAIAPTGTSVGEQYF
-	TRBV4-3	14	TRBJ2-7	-	TGCGCCAGCAGCCAGGTTGACGGAGACTACGAGCAGTACTTC	CASSQVDGDYEQYF
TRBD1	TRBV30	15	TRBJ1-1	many	TGTGCCTGGACTACCGGGACAGAGATGAACACTGAAGCTTTCTTT	CAWTTGTEMNTEAFF
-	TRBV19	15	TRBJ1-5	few	TGTGCCAGTACCTCCTCGAAGTCGAATCATCAGCCCCAGCATTTT	CASTSSKSNHQPQHF